This TCR beta chain is from a study of blood T cell repertoires in COVID-19. The wider study: Acute-phase and convalescent COVID-19 samples originated in the United States, Italy and Spain. Nucleic acid was either cDNA or gDNA, and it came from T cells, B-cell-depleted T cells, or PBMCs.

V shed 5 bases and J 6 bases; nucleotides not matched to a gene: 4. From germline, CDR1 is MNHNY and CDR2 SVGAGI (reference sequence). CDR3 length: 14 amino acids. Original handling: Reference gene primers were amplified, and this amplification served to estimate nucleated cell counts. Sequenced by immunoSEQ multiplex PCR; TCRdb stores in-frame clones only, minus some. Clonal size and the V and J genes are those of that table, whereas D and trimming came from the DNA. The sample carries approximately 300,000 clones, 80% to 90% recorded once. The sequenced material came from peripheral blood. This TCR came from a woman in her forties or fifties with acute or convalescent COVID-19. The rearrangement joins TRBV6-6 to TRBJ1-6; TRBD1 matches 7 bases. CDR3 bases: TGTGCCAGCAGTCTTGGGACAGCTAATTCACCCCTCCACTTT. It encodes CASSLGTANSPLHF.